The 13 T cell receptor beta chains below were found in one sample sequenced in a study of cytomegalovirus exposure and HLA in healthy donors. PCR employed 60 Vbeta and 13 Jbeta primers. TCRdb's copy holds only in-frame clones and misses some; the assay was immunoSEQ multiplex PCR. The sample holds around 150,000 clones, approximately 88% seen once. Sequenced input: PBMCs. The receptors stem from a woman under 30 in good health and CMV-seronegative.

This clone came up a few times. Sequence at one end of the junction differs from germline and may be a read error. The chain uses TRBV6-1 and TRBJ1-2; 9 bases fit TRBD1. CDR1 is MNHNS, CDR2 SASEGT, per germline. The CDR3 is 15 residues long. The chain's CDR3 is CASREGQGPGYGYTF. The DNA for the CDR3 is TGTGCCAGCAGGGAAGGACAGGGGCCAGGGTATGGCTACACCTTC.

This clone was found a few times. The CDR3 nucleotides are TGTGCCAGCAGTTTAGATAGGGGGTCCTACAATGAGCAGTTCTTC. This encodes CASSLDRGSYNEQFF. The chain employs TRBV28 and TRBJ2-1, with D perhaps matching TRBD1 (6 bases). This CDR3 comprises 15 residues. Germline lookup yields CDR1 MDHEN and CDR2 SYDVKM. The V gene lost 2 bases and the J gene lost 1 base, with 9 bases spanning the gap.

This clone was found once. The chain joins TRBV12-5 to TRBJ2-7; the match to TRBD1 covers 10 bases. Germline CDR1 reads LGHNT; CDR2 reads FRNRAP. The junction had 5 bases not matched to a gene; V was cut back by 1 base and J by 2 bases. This CDR3 has 16 amino acids. The CDR3 DNA sequence: TGTGCTAGTGGTTTGGGACAGGGGGCGCGGGCCTACGAGCAGTACTTC. Its protein is CASGLGQGARAYEQYF.

CDR3 sequence: CASSLVVGQSSYEQYF. The CDR3 nucleotides read TGTGCCAGCAGCTTAGTTGTTGGACAGAGCTCCTACGAGCAGTACTTC. V gene TRBV7-2 combines with J gene TRBJ2-7; perhaps TRBD1 as D (6 bases). CDR1 and CDR2 (germline): SGHTA, FQGNSA. Trimming removed 1 base at V and 0 bases at J, with 13 bases between. This CDR3 comprises 16 residues.

The V call is TRBV28, the J call TRBJ1-2, with unresolved D. From germline, CDR1 is MDHEN and CDR2 SYDVKM. The CDR3 runs to 12 residues. V gave up 6 bases and J gave up 4 bases, with 9 bases separating them. The CDR3 sequence: CASRPSVYGYTF. The CDR3 nucleotides read TGTGCCAGCAGGCCTTCGGTCTATGGCTACACCTTC.

Remarks on this clone: At one boundary the junction diverges from the germline segment, which might be a read error. V gene TRBV2 combines with J gene TRBJ1-3; 9 bases are shared with TRBD1. CDR3 length: 13 residues. Germline assignment: CDR1 SNHLY and CDR2 FYNNEI. CDR3 sequence reads: CASREDRGNTIYF. The CDR3 DNA reads as TGTGCCAGCAGGGAAGACAGGGGGAACACCATATATTTT.

This clone was detected once. The V call is TRBV28, the J call TRBJ1-2; the match to TRBD1 covers 8 bases. Germline V gene sequence: CDR1 MDHEN, CDR2 SYDVKM. CDR3 length equals 13 residues. The V segment lost 10 bases and the J segment 8 bases; nucleotides outside the gene matches: 12. The CDR3 nucleotides read TGTGCCATCCAGTCAGGGGGCCCGGGAGGCTACACCTTC. This sequence encodes CAIQSGGPGGYTF.

This clone was detected a few times. The V and J genes are TRBV2 and TRBJ1-1; a weak D match, TRBD1 (5 bases). Germline loops: CDR1 SNHLY, CDR2 FYNNEI. The germline V and J ends were trimmed by 4 bases and 7 bases, with 22 bases remaining between them. CDR3 length: 16 residues. CDR3 sequence: CASSAYSGGIRFEAFF. CDR3 bases: TGTGCCAGCAGTGCCTACAGTGGGGGGATCCGATTTGAAGCTTTCTTT.

V gene TRBV5-1 combines with J gene TRBJ1-2; 7 bases fit TRBD1. Trimming at V came to 7 bases and at J to 5 bases, leaving 8 bases not matched to a gene. From germline, CDR1 is SGHRS and CDR2 YFSETQ. The CDR3 consists of 13 residues. As DNA, the CDR3 is TGCGCCAGCGGCGACAGGGCCGTTTATGGCTACACCTTC. Protein product: CASGDRAVYGYTF. Drawing the rest from reference TRBV5-1 and TRBJ1-2, the complete variable domain is KAGVTQTPRYLIKTRGQQVTLSCSPISGHRSVSWYQQTPGQGLQFLFEYFSETQRNKGNFPGRFSGRQFSNSRSEMNVSTLELGDSALYLCASGDRAVYGYTFGSGTRLTVV.

This clone was detected only once. The genes are TRBV19 and TRBJ2-7; possible D gene TRBD2, 5 bases. This CDR3 comprises 14 residues. Deletions cut 9 bases from V and 2 bases from J, with 17 bases between. Germline CDR1 LNHDA, CDR2 SQIVND (reference sequence). CDR3 amino acids: CASTTRTGTYEQYF. The DNA of the CDR3 is TGTGCCAGCACAACCCGGACGGGGACCTACGAGCAGTACTTC.

CDR3 residues: CASSSDREENQPQHF. CDR3 bases: TGTGCCAGCAGCTCTGATCGGGAGGAAAATCAGCCCCAGCATTTT. This chain uses TRBV7-9 with TRBJ1-5; D uncertain. Trimming stripped 4 bases from V and 4 bases from J, with 14 bases between. Germline V gene sequence: CDR1 SEHNR, CDR2 FQNEAQ (reference sequence). This CDR3 has 15 residues.

In DNA form, the CDR3 reads TGTGCCAGCAGTGAATCGAGAGGTCTCACCGGGGAGCTGTTTTTT. It is translated as CASSESRGLTGELFF. The chain carries TRBV6-1 and TRBJ2-2; D is unresolved. The germline gives CDR1 MNHNS, CDR2 SASEGT. The CDR3 consists of 15 residues. Trimming removed 2 bases from V and 4 bases from J, with 11 bases in between.

The rearrangement joins TRBV28 to TRBJ2-3; 7 bases match TRBD2. Losses at the gene ends were 6 bases for V and 0 bases for J; bases not matched to a gene: 3. Germline CDR1 MDHEN, CDR2 SYDVKM. The length of the CDR3 is 14 residues. CDR3 protein: CASSLGGSTDTQYF. CDR3 coding DNA: TGTGCCAGCAGCTTGGGGGGGAGCACAGATACGCAGTATTTT.